These 10 T cell receptor beta chains were sequenced from one sample in a study of blood T cell repertoires in COVID-19. The repertoire was sequenced with immunoSEQ multiplex PCR; TCRdb's copy has only in-frame clones and lacks some. The sample consists of hundreds of thousands of clones, approximately 90% of them appearing once. Sequencing input: peripheral blood. The source of these receptors is a man in his forties with acute or convalescent COVID-19.

V and J are TRBV2 and TRBJ2-2; 8 positions agree with TRBD1. V was pared by 9 bases and J by 0 bases, with 12 bases of the junction left unmatched. CDR3 size: 17 residues. The germline V gene encodes CDR1 SNHLY and CDR2 FYNNEI. The CDR3 coding sequence is TGTGCCAGATCGACAGGGGACACTTTAACGAACACCGGGGAGCTGTTTTTT. Translating it yields CARSTGDTLTNTGELFF.

The chain employs TRBV4-1 and TRBJ2-5; 7 bases are shared with TRBD1. V gave up 2 bases and J gave up 1 base; unmatched junction bases: 4. CDR3 length: 15 residues. From germline, CDR1 is MGHRA and CDR2 YSYEKL. CDR3 residues: CASSQLGTVQETQYF. CDR3 nucleotides: TGCGCCAGCAGCCAACTAGGGACAGTCCAAGAGACCCAGTACTTC.

The rearrangement uses TRBV5-4 and TRBJ2-1; D may be TRBD2 (6 bases). The CDR3 runs 15 residues. Germline CDR1 is SGHNT and CDR2 is YYREEE (reference sequence). Trimming removed 4 bases from V and 0 bases from J, with 11 bases in between. This chain's CDR3 is CASSRGTFSYNEQFF. In DNA, the CDR3 is TGTGCCAGCAGCCGCGGGACTTTCTCCTACAATGAGCAGTTCTTC.

This chain uses TRBV18 with TRBJ1-1, with 8 bases that match TRBD1. V lost 1 base, J lost 4 bases, and 8 bases stayed unmatched. Germline-derived CDR1 and CDR2 are KGHSH and LQKENI. This CDR3 has 16 residues. The CDR3 reads CASSPRQGAFGTEAFF. CDR3 DNA: TGTGCCAGCTCACCACGGCAGGGGGCATTCGGCACTGAAGCTTTCTTT.

J is TRBJ2-3 and V is TRBV7-9; 7 positions match TRBD2. Germline assignment: CDR1 SEHNR and CDR2 FQNEAQ (reference sequence). V was pared by 5 bases and J by 0 bases, with 5 bases of the junction left unmatched. CDR3 length: 15 residues. In DNA form, the CDR3 reads TGTGCCAGCAGCCCTGGACTAGGGAGCACAGATACGCAGTATTTT. Protein sequence: CASSPGLGSTDTQYF.

The DNA of the CDR3 is TGTGCCAGTACCAGGGGGTTACCTAGCACAGATACGCAGTATTTT. Encoded protein: CASTRGLPSTDTQYF. V usage is TRBV19 and J usage is TRBJ2-3, with TRBD1 matching over 7 bases. From germline, CDR1 is LNHDA and CDR2 SQIVND (reference sequence). CDR3 length: 15 residues. The V gene end was trimmed by 7 bases and the J gene end by 0 bases; junction bases not matched to a gene: 7.

V usage is TRBV4-3 and J usage is TRBJ2-3; 8 nucleotides line up with TRBD2. V gave up 5 bases and J gave up 1 base; unmatched junction bases: 8. The CDR3 spans 16 residues. CDR1 is LGHNA and CDR2 is YSLEER in the germline V gene. For the CDR3, the DNA is TGCGCCAGCAGCGCTGGCGGGGGGCGGGGCACAGATACGCAGTATTTT. Its translation: CASSAGGGRGTDTQYF.

Here the CDR3 DNA reads TGCGCCAGCAGCCTATCCGGGTCACTAAACGAGCAGTACTTC. Residues: CASSLSGSLNEQYF. The chain joins TRBV5-1 to TRBJ2-7, with unresolved D. Per the germline V gene, CDR1 is SGHRS and CDR2 is YFSETQ. With 4 bases removed from V and 5 bases from J, the gap between germline ends came to 16 bases. This CDR3 spans 14 amino acids. Based on the CDR3 plus reference TRBV5-1 and TRBJ2-7, the full variable domain is KAGVTQTPRYLIKTRGQQVTLSCSPISGHRSVSWYQQTPGQGLQFLFEYFSETQRNKGNFPGRFSGRQFSNSRSEMNVSTLELGDSALYLCASSLSGSLNEQYFGPGTRLTVT.

The chain is built from TRBV5-1 and TRBJ2-7, with 7 nucleotides matching TRBD1. The CDR3 is made up of 14 amino acids. V was pared by 6 bases and J by 5 bases, with 11 bases of the junction left unmatched. Germline-derived CDR1 and CDR2 are SGHRS and YFSETQ. CDR3 region: CASTLERQGNEQYF. The CDR3 region has the DNA TGCGCCAGCACCCTTGAACGACAGGGTAACGAGCAGTACTTC.

This sequence joins TRBV28 and TRBJ2-1; TRBD1 is a possible D gene (5 bases). Germline-derived CDR1 and CDR2 are MDHEN and SYDVKM. CDR3 length equals 14 residues. The V end was cut by 8 bases, the J end by 3 bases, with 14 bases between. The CDR3 nucleotides read TGTGCCAGCTATTCCTTAGGGGACTACAATGAGCAGTTCTTC. Translation: CASYSLGDYNEQFF.